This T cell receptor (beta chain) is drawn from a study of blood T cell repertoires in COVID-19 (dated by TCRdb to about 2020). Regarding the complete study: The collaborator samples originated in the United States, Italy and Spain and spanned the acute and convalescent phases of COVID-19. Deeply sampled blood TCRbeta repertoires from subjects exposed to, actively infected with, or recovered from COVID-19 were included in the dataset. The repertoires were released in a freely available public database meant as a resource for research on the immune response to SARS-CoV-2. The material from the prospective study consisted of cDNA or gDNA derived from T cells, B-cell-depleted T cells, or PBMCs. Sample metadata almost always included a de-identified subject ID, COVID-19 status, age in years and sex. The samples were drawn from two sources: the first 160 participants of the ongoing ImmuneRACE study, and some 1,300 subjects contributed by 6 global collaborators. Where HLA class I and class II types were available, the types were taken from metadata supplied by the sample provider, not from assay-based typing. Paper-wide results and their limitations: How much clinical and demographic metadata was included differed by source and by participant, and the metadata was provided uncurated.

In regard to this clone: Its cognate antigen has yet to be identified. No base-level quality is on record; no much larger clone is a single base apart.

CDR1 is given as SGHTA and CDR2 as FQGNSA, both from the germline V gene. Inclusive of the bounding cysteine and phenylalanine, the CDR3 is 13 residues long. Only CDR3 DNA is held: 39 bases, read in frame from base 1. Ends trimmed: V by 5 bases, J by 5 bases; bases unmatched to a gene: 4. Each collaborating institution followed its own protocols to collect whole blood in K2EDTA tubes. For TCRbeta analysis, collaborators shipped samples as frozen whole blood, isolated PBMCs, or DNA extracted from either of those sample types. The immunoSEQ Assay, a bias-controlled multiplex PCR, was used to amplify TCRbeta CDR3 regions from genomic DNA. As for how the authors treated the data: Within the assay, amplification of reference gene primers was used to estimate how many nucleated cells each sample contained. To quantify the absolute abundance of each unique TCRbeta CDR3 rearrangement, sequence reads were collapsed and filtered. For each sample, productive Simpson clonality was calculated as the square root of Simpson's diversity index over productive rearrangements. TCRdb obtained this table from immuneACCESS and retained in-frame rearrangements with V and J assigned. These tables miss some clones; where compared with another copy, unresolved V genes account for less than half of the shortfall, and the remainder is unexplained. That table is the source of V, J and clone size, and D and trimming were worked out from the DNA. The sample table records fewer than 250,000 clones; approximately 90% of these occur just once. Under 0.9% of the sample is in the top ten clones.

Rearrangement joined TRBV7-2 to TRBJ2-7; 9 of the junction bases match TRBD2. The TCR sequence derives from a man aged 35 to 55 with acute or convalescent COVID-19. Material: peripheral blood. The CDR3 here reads CASSVSGRNEQYF. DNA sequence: TGTGCCAGCAGCGTTAGCGGGAGAAACGAGCAGTACTTC.